This TCR beta chain was profiled in a study of shared clonotypes between healthy human individuals. Overall study context: Participating donors consisted of two women and a few men aged 18 to 49. Whole-study findings and limits: Relative to their counterparts shared across all four donors, non-shared clonotypes exhibited diminished generation probabilities. What naive subsets generally showed was a larger estimated richness than memory subsets showed.

Germline CDR1 SGHNT, CDR2 YENEEA. The CDR3 contains 15 residues. V shed 3 bases and J shed 6 bases, with 15 bases lying between them. Sequenced by immunoSEQ multiplex PCR; TCRdb stores in-frame clones only, minus some. The sample consists of 740,000 or so clones, around three quarters of them appearing once. With respect to this clone: Its specificity is unknown.

The clonotype originates from a woman aged 25 to 39 in good health. The rearrangement links TRBV11-3 to TRBJ2-1; TRBD1 might be the D (6 bases). The sample consisted of memory CD4+ T cells sorted from blood. Subset reported: CD45RA-negative fraction. CDR3 region: CASSFRGQPVNEQFF. As DNA, the CDR3 is TGTGCCAGCAGCTTTCGTGGACAGCCGGTCAATGAGCAGTTCTTC.